There are many counts of the clone carrying this T cell receptor beta chain. Its antigen remains unidentified. This entry is derived from a study of T cells in Graves' hyperthyroidism and ophthalmopathy. Findings and caveats of the study: The authors' 13 V-J model separated ophthalmopathy from stable hyperthyroidism.

This CDR3 has 13 residues. The ends were cut back, 0 bases at V and 5 bases at J, with 7 bases in the middle. Absent ophthalmopathy progression within 18 months defined stable Graves' hyperthyroidism. Patients having uncontrolled infection, another autoimmune disease, pregnancy or lactation were not included. Out of roughly 9.1 ml of fresh peripheral blood came the PBMCs. Amplified TCR beta CDR3 regions derived from RNA transcripts. The HTBI primer set was used in a first-round RT-PCR of the TCR CDR3. TCRdb re-analysed the multiplex PCR reads in MiXCR, keeping a single row per CDR3 protein. In the table there are fewer than 110,000 distinct CDR3 sequences, roughly 15% of which are singletons.

Input material: blood. The chain combines TRBV12-3 or TRBV12-4 with TRBJ2-5; no clear D gene. The TCR originated in a woman aged 45-65 years with Graves' hyperthyroidism. Here the CDR3 reads CASSLAGYETQYF. DNA of the CDR3: TGTGCCAGCAGTTTAGCAGGATACGAGACCCAGTACTTC.